One sample yielded the 6 T cell receptor beta chains listed below, sequenced in a study of beta chain features in type 1 diabetes. The isolated RNA, all of it, was reverse transcribed, so expressed TCRB transcripts were what got sequenced. Assay: immunoSEQ multiplex PCR; the TCRdb copy retains only in-frame clones and omits some. This table has some 150,000 clones, about a tenth appearing once. Sequencing was carried out using central memory CD4+ T cells from blood. The source of these receptors is a middle-aged woman in good health.

CDR3 sequence (DNA): TGTGCCAGCAGTTTGGTAGCGGGGGCCTGGTACGAGCAGTACTTC. Its translation is CASSLVAGAWYEQYF. V usage is TRBV28 and J usage is TRBJ2-7; the match to TRBD2 covers 9 bases. The CDR3 extends over 15 amino acids. The V and J ends lost 3 bases and 4 bases, in that order; junction bases with no gene match: 7. CDR1 and CDR2 from the germline V gene are MDHEN and SYDVKM.

This clone has more than one count but fewer than ten. The chain has TRBV13 and TRBJ2-3; the D gene is possibly TRBD2 (6 bases). V was clipped by 2 bases and J by 0 bases, with 21 bases between them. CDR3 size: 19 residues. Germline CDR1 and CDR2: PRHDT and FYEKMQ (reference sequence). This CDR3 reads CASSLYLRSRGRSTDTQYF. The CDR3 DNA follows: TGTGCCAGCAGCTTATACTTAAGGAGCCGAGGGAGGAGCACAGATACGCAGTATTTT.

This clone was recorded a few times. V usage is TRBV7-9 and J usage is TRBJ2-5, with 7 bases that match TRBD1. Per germline, CDR1 SEHNR and CDR2 FQNEAQ (reference sequence). This CDR3 is built from 14 residues. Losses at the gene ends were 0 bases for V and 4 bases for J; bases not matched to a gene: 2. The CDR3 region has the DNA TGTGCCAGCAGCTTAGCGGGGACAGCAGAGACCCAGTACTTC. Translated, it gives CASSLAGTAETQYF.

This chain connects TRBV2 to TRBJ1-2; 7 bases fit TRBD1. CDR1 is SNHLY and CDR2 is FYNNEI in the germline V gene. Unmatched junction bases numbered 12, after V lost 11 bases and J lost 3 bases. This CDR3 comprises 14 residues. The DNA of the CDR3 is TGTGCCGGAACCGACAGGGACGCCGACTATGGCTACACCTTC. Its protein is CAGTDRDADYGYTF. Filled out from reference TRBV2 and TRBJ1-2, the complete variable domain reads EPEVTQTPSHQVTQMGQEVILRCVPISNHLYFYWYRQILGQKVEFLVSFYNNEISEKSEIFDDQFSVERPDGSNFTLKIRSTKLEDSAMYFCAGTDRDADYGYTFGSGTRLTVV.

This clone has a count of ten or more. V and J are TRBV6-4 and TRBJ1-2, with D perhaps TRBD1 (6 bases). The CDR3 consists of 15 residues. V was cut by 5 bases and J by 5 bases, with 18 bases left in between. Germline V CDR1 and CDR2: MRHNA, SNTAGT. The CDR3 reads CASSRDRSPGYGYTF. CDR3 bases: TGTGCCAGCAGTAGAGACAGGTCGCCGGGGTATGGCTACACCTTC.

There are a few counts of this clone. The rearrangement uses TRBV9 and TRBJ2-1, with TRBD2 identical over 10 bases. Trimming cost V 1 base and J 8 bases; bases outside gene matches: 6. Germline assignment: CDR1 SGDLS and CDR2 YYNGEE. The CDR3 is made up of 15 amino acids. The DNA for the CDR3 is TGTGCCAGCAGCGTACGGAGCGGGGGGGCCTATGAGCAGTTCTTC. Encoded protein: CASSVRSGGAYEQFF. The full variable domain, completed using reference TRBV9 and TRBJ2-1, is DSGVTQTPKHLITATGQRVTLRCSPRSGDLSVYWYQQSLDQGLQFLIQYYNGEERAKGNILERFSAQQFPDLHSELNLSSLELGDSALYFCASSVRSGGAYEQFFGPGTRLTVL.